The 25 T cell receptor beta chains below come from one sample, sequenced in a study of breast tumors, draining lymph nodes, adjacent tissues. TCRdb called the multiplex PCR reads again in MiXCR, with one record for every CDR3 protein. There are roughly 23,000 distinct CDR3 sequences in the sample; under 75% occur only once, and under 25% lies in the top ten. Sequences were obtained from tumor-adjacent breast tissue. Every receptor here comes from a female donor with breast cancer. Some clones in this sample may be carry-over from other donors' samples.

The genes are TRBV7-2 and TRBJ1-6; D possibly corresponds to TRBD1 (6 bases). CDR1 is SGHTA and CDR2 is FQGNSA in the germline V gene. Between the trimmed V and J ends, which lost 5 bases and 14 bases, there was a span of 22 bases. The CDR3 consists of 15 residues. Here the CDR3 reads CASSPDDRRGGTLHF. The CDR3 DNA follows: TGTGCCAGCAGCCCTGACGACAGGCGGGGTGGGACCCTCCACTTT.

This clonotype was counted ten times or more. The chain links TRBV30 to TRBJ1-4, with 10 bases identical to TRBD1. CDR1 and CDR2 from the germline V gene are GTSNPN and SVGIG (reference sequence). The CDR3 sequence is 14 residues long. V shed 2 bases, J shed 5 bases, and the junction held 2 bases outside the gene matches. The DNA of the CDR3 is TGTGCCTGGAGTACGGGACAGGGGAATGAAAAACTGTTTTTT. Its protein product is CAWSTGQGNEKLFF.

V usage is TRBV29-1 and J usage is TRBJ1-2, with D possibly matching TRBD1 (5 bases). V was shortened by 3 bases and J by 3 bases, with 5 bases between the two germline ends. CDR3 length: 11 amino acids. Germline CDR1 reads SQVTM; CDR2 reads ANQGSEA. Here the CDR3 DNA reads TGCAGCGTTGACAGGGACTATGGCTACACCTTC. Protein sequence: CSVDRDYGYTF.

Comment on this clonotype: No DNA is shown, since the ends of the CDR3 on it are uncertain; the CDR3 is the one TCRdb lists. The chain employs TRBV7-9 and TRBJ1-5; the DNA was not compared with TRBD1, the D call given in the table. Per the germline V gene, CDR1 is SEHNR and CDR2 is FQNEAQ (reference sequence). The CDR3 comprises 18 residues, both ends counted. CDR3 residues: CAMYLCASSPTGDQPQHF.

This clonotype was observed at least ten times. The chain recombines TRBV20-1 with TRBJ2-1, with D uncertain. The germline V and J ends were trimmed by 5 bases and 5 bases, with 7 bases remaining between them. The CDR3 totals 11 residues. Germline loops: CDR1 DFQATT, CDR2 SNEGSKA (reference sequence). The CDR3, as DNA: TGCAGTGCTGGTTACAACAATGAGCAGTTCTTC. This gives the protein CSAGYNNEQFF.

This clonotype was observed a single time. The CDR3: CSVDRGNTGELFF. For the CDR3, the DNA is TGCAGCGTTGATAGGGGGAACACCGGGGAGCTGTTTTTT. The chain joins TRBV29-1 to TRBJ2-2; maybe TRBD1 (5 bases). Germline values: CDR1 SQVTM, CDR2 ANQGSEA. The CDR3 has 13 residues. Trimming pared 3 bases from V and 1 base from J, leaving 6 bases between.

The rearrangement links TRBV5-5 to TRBJ2-7; 10 bases map to TRBD1. Losses at the gene ends were 4 bases for V and 2 bases for J; bases not matched to a gene: 6. The CDR3 totals 15 residues. Germline CDR1 is SGHKS and CDR2 is YYEKEE (reference sequence). This CDR3 is CASSVTGTGAYEQYF. The CDR3 nucleotides read TGTGCCAGCAGCGTAACCGGGACAGGGGCCTACGAGCAGTACTTC.

The chain links TRBV6-1 to TRBJ2-7; tentative D call: TRBD2 (5 bases). The CDR3 extends over 14 amino acids. Germline CDR1 reads MNHNS; CDR2 reads SASEGT. Trimming left V 1 base short and J 1 base short, with 8 bases between. Written as DNA, the CDR3 is TGTGCCAGCAGTGAAGGACTACCTTCCTACGAGCAGTACTTC. Its translation is CASSEGLPSYEQYF.

Worth noting for this clonotype: This may stem from a read error, because a much larger clone lies one nucleotide away. This chain joins TRBV6-5 and TRBJ1-5; 8 bases fit TRBD1. Germline V gives CDR1 MNHEY, CDR2 SVGAGI. CDR3 length: 14 amino acids. The CDR3 sequence: CASSHSGQGQPRHF. The CDR3 nucleotides read TGTGCCAGCAGTCACTCAGGACAGGGACAGCCCCGGCATTTT.

The gene calls are TRBV5-1 and TRBJ2-6; TRBD1 might be the D (5 bases). The CDR3 consists of 17 residues. Deletions cut 0 bases from V and 0 bases from J, with 10 bases between. The germline V gene has CDR1 SGHRS and CDR2 YFSETQ. The CDR3 sequence is CASSLEGPSSGANVLTF. CDR3 nucleotides: TGCGCCAGCAGCTTGGAGGGGCCTAGCTCTGGGGCCAACGTCCTGACTTTC.

Worth noting for this clonotype: An end of the junction does not agree with germline; a read error may underlie this. V gene TRBV11-2 combines with J gene TRBJ1-5; no clear D gene. Germline loops: CDR1 SGHAT, CDR2 FQNNGV. The CDR3 consists of 13 residues. Written as DNA, the CDR3 is TGTGCCAGCAGCTTAACGAGCAATCCGCCCCAGCATTTT. It translates to CASSLTSNPPQHF.

This sequence joins TRBV10-3 and TRBJ1-6, with D tentatively TRBD1 (6 bases). The CDR3 has 12 amino acids. Germline CDR1 reads ENHRY; CDR2 reads SYGVKD. V was cut by 6 bases and J by 10 bases, with 10 bases left in between. CDR3 region: CAISSQGSPLHF. DNA for the CDR3: TGTGCCATCAGCTCACAGGGATCACCCCTCCACTTT.

Within the sample, this clonotype is medium-sized. The chain uses TRBV6-2 or TRBV6-3 and TRBJ2-7; maybe TRBD1 (6 bases). CDR1 MNHEY and CDR2 SVGEGT come from the germline V gene. V was shortened by 7 bases and J by 4 bases, with 17 bases between the two germline ends. This CDR3 has 14 amino acids. CDR3: CASKGTGKGYEQYF. CDR3 DNA sequence: TGTGCCAGCAAAGGAACAGGGAAGGGGTACGAGCAGTACTTC.

The gene calls are TRBV29-1 and TRBJ1-2, with D unresolved. Germline CDR1 and CDR2: SQVTM and ANQGSEA. With 2 bases removed from V and 14 bases from J, the gap between germline ends came to 18 bases. The CDR3 has 12 amino acids. In DNA, the CDR3 is TGCAGCGTTGAAAGAAGCGAGGCTCCTGAAACCTTC. Protein: CSVERSEAPETF. Full variable domain (missing parts from reference TRBV29-1 and TRBJ1-2): SAVISQKPSRDICQRGTSLTIQCQVDSQVTMMFWYRQQPGQSLTLIATANQGSEATYESGFVIDKFPISRPNLTFSTLTVSNMSPEDSSIYLCSVERSEAPETFGSGTRLTVV.

This clonotype appeared once. This chain uses TRBV29-1 with TRBJ1-3; TRBD1 agrees at 7 bases. The trim removed 1 base at V and 2 bases at J, leaving 8 bases unmatched. The germline gives CDR1 SQVTM, CDR2 ANQGSEA. The CDR3 runs 16 residues. The CDR3 here is CSVEGKGGKAGNTIYF. For the CDR3, the DNA is TGCAGCGTTGAAGGGAAAGGGGGCAAGGCTGGAAACACCATATATTTT.

The chain uses TRBV7-6 and TRBJ1-4; D unclear. V was pared by 5 bases and J by 4 bases, with 14 bases between. CDR1 is SGHVS, CDR2 FNYEAQ, per germline. CDR3 length equals 15 residues. The CDR3 DNA follows: TGTGCCAGCAGCGTCAGGACGGGTTATAATGAAAAACTGTTTTTT. Protein product: CASSVRTGYNEKLFF.

The chain combines TRBV9 with TRBJ2-2; D is ambiguous. V gave up 3 bases and J gave up 1 base, with 1 base separating them. Germline CDR1 reads SGDLS; CDR2 reads YYNGEE. The length of the CDR3 is 12 residues. The CDR3 sequence: CASSENTGELFF. CDR3 bases: TGTGCCAGCAGCGAGAACACCGGGGAGCTGTTTTTT.

This clonotype was seen a few times. This sequence joins TRBV11-2 and TRBJ1-6; tentatively, D is TRBD1 (5 bases). Germline V gene data show CDR1 as SGHAT and CDR2 as FQNNGV. V lost 5 bases, J lost 0 bases, and 17 bases lay in between. CDR3 length: 18 residues. CDR3 bases: TGTGCCAGCAGCCGTACCGGGACGGAGAGCTCCTATAATTCACCCCTCCACTTT. Translated: CASSRTGTESSYNSPLHF.

By frequency in the sample, this clonotype is medium-sized. This chain connects TRBV14 to TRBJ2-7; D unresolved. V lost 1 base and J lost 3, with 4 bases in between. Per the germline V gene, CDR1 is SGHDN and CDR2 is FVKESK. The CDR3 covers 12 residues. CDR3 sequence reads: CASSQGYYEQYF. CDR3 DNA sequence: TGTGCCAGCAGCCAAGGGTACTACGAGCAGTACTTC.

The gene calls are TRBV24-1 and TRBJ1-2; 7 bases match TRBD1. The CDR3 spans 15 residues. Per germline, CDR1 KGHDR and CDR2 SFDVKD. J lost 8 bases, V lost 3 bases, and 11 bases had no gene match. The CDR3 loop is CATSDPWTGSGGYTF. The CDR3 region has the DNA TGTGCCACCAGTGATCCTTGGACAGGCTCGGGGGGCTACACCTTC.

The genes are TRBV7-9 and TRBJ1-2; 8 nucleotides align to TRBD1. The CDR3 sequence is 15 residues long. V trimming: 5 bases; J trimming: 1 base; junction bases outside the gene matches: 6. The germline V gene encodes CDR1 SEHNR and CDR2 FQNEAQ (reference sequence). CDR3 bases: TGTGCCAGCAGCGGATACAGGGGGGATAACTATGGCTACACCTTC. Its protein product is CASSGYRGDNYGYTF.

V gene TRBV4-3 combines with J gene TRBJ1-2, with TRBD1 matching over 7 bases. Germline assignment: CDR1 LGHNA and CDR2 YSLEER. With 4 bases clipped from V and 5 bases from J, the junction kept 10 bases outside the gene matches. The CDR3 extends over 15 amino acids. CDR3 coding DNA: TGCGCCAGCAGCCCTAGCGGGACAGATGGTTATGGCTACACCTTC. This translates into CASSPSGTDGYGYTF.

There are many counts of this clonotype. The junction differs from germline at one of its ends, possibly a read error. J is TRBJ1-3 and V is TRBV29-1, with TRBD1 matching over 7 bases. The germline CDR1 and CDR2 sequences are SQVTM and ANQGSEA. CDR3 size: 21 residues. This CDR3 reads CSVEAPQTGQRGPRAGNPIYF. The DNA for the CDR3 is TGCAGCGTTGAAGCGCCGCAGACAGGGCAGAGAGGTCCGAGAGCCGGAAACCCCATATATTTT. Looking up the rest from reference TRBV29-1 and TRBJ1-3 gives the full variable domain: SAVISQKPSRDICQRGTSLTIQCQVDSQVTMMFWYRQQPGQSLTLIATANQGSEATYESGFVIDKFPISRPNLTFSTLTVSNMSPEDSSIYLCSVEAPQTGQRGPRAGNPIYFGEGSWLTVV.

The chain combines TRBV12-3 or TRBV12-4 with TRBJ2-5, with 15 bases that match TRBD2. The CDR3 is 16 amino acids. V shed 3 bases, J shed 5 bases, and the junction held 4 bases outside the gene matches. The CDR3 DNA reads TGTGCCAGCAGTTTCGGACTAGCGGGGGGGGGTGAGACCCAGTACTTC. Protein sequence: CASSFGLAGGGETQYF.

This clonotype was seen at least ten times. The V call is TRBV2, the J call TRBJ2-5; 15 bases align to TRBD2. The germline V gene encodes CDR1 SNHLY and CDR2 FYNNEI. Germline trimming cut 6 bases from V and 4 bases from J; bases unmatched to any gene: 6. The CDR3 is 16 amino acids. The CDR3 is CASSPGLAGGRETQYF. Written as DNA, the CDR3 is TGTGCCAGCAGCCCAGGACTAGCGGGGGGGCGAGAGACCCAGTACTTC.